The 19 T cell receptor beta chains given below trace back to one sample, sequenced in a study of cytotoxic CD8 clonotypes in ibrutinib-treated CLL. Libraries were prepared by immunoSEQ multiplex PCR; TCRdb keeps only in-frame clonotypes and omits some of them. The repertoire consists of over 200,000 clones, with 79% occurring once and the leading ten covering about an eighth. This material consisted of PBMCs, taken after 12 months of ibrutinib treatment. Source of these receptors: a human donor with chronic lymphocytic leukemia.

CDR3 loop: CASHREADTEAFF. For the CDR3, the DNA is TGTGCCAGCCACAGGGAGGCGGACACTGAAGCTTTCTTT. V is TRBV6-5 and J is TRBJ1-1; D perhaps matches TRBD1 (6 bases). CDR1 MNHEY and CDR2 SVGAGI come from the germline V gene. The V and J ends lost 8 bases and 3 bases respectively, with 13 bases between them. The CDR3 length is 13 residues.

The CDR3 sequence: CASSDISGGVSETQYF. In DNA, the CDR3 is TGTGCCAGCAGTGATATTAGCGGGGGGGTGTCAGAGACCCAGTACTTC. J is TRBJ2-5 and V is TRBV6-1, with 11 bases that match TRBD2. The CDR3 length is 16 residues. Germline V CDR1 and CDR2: MNHNS, SASEGT. Trimming cost V 3 bases and J 4 bases; bases outside gene matches: 7.

This chain connects TRBV11-1 to TRBJ2-7; D remains unclear. V dropped 5 bases and J dropped 5 bases, with 7 bases sitting between them. The length of the CDR3 is 11 residues. The germline V gene has CDR1 SGHAT and CDR2 FQDESV (reference sequence). The CDR3 here is CASSVRHEQYF. The CDR3 DNA is TGTGCCAGCAGCGTGCGGCACGAGCAGTACTTC.

The chain links TRBV18 to TRBJ2-7; D tentatively fits TRBD1 or TRBD2 (5 bases each). V was trimmed by 2 bases and J by 5 bases, leaving 13 bases between them. This CDR3 contains 14 residues. CDR1 KGHSH and CDR2 LQKENI come from the germline V gene. The CDR3 region is CASSPVDEGHEQYF. The CDR3 DNA sequence: TGTGCCAGCTCACCAGTAGACGAGGGGCACGAGCAGTACTTC.

The chain has TRBV12-5 and TRBJ1-2; D unclear. The CDR3 consists of 13 residues. The V gene lost 5 bases and the J gene lost 4 bases, with 11 bases spanning the gap. The V gene's germline CDR1 is LGHNT and CDR2 FRNRAP. CDR3 amino acids: CASGGSQTYGYTF. CDR3 nucleotide sequence: TGTGCTAGTGGTGGGAGTCAGACCTATGGCTACACCTTC.

This chain connects TRBV28 to TRBJ2-1, with 7 positions matching TRBD1. The CDR3 sequence is 14 residues long. Germline CDR1 is MDHEN and CDR2 is SYDVKM. J lost 8 bases, V lost 10 bases, and 14 bases had no gene match. The CDR3 protein is CAIEDRLRGDEQFF. In DNA form, the CDR3 reads TGTGCCATCGAGGACAGGCTCAGGGGCGATGAGCAGTTCTTC.

This sequence joins TRBV15 and TRBJ2-2; D could derive from TRBD1 or TRBD2 (6 bases each). This CDR3 is 15 amino acids long. The V and J ends lost 8 bases and 5 bases respectively, with 18 bases between them. Per germline, CDR1 LNHNV and CDR2 YYDKDF (reference sequence). The CDR3 nucleotides are TGTGCCACCGCGATAGGGGGGCGGGAAACCGGGGAGCTGTTTTTT. This gives the protein CATAIGGRETGELFF.

The chain uses TRBV20-1 and TRBJ2-1; D is undetermined. With 0 bases removed from V and 16 bases from J, the gap between germline ends came to 7 bases. The CDR3 has 9 residues. CDR1 is DFQATT, CDR2 SNEGSKA, per germline (reference sequence). The CDR3 spells CSARDPRFF. In nucleotides, the CDR3 is TGCAGTGCTAGAGATCCGCGCTTCTTC.

The V and J genes are TRBV9 and TRBJ2-5, with 8 bases that match TRBD1. The CDR3 contains 18 residues. V gave up 4 bases and J gave up 1 base; unmatched junction bases: 15. In germline, CDR1 is SGDLS, CDR2 YYNGEE. In nucleotides, the CDR3 is TGTGCCAGCAGCTCTGGACAGGGTCTGCTCCCCCTCCAAGAGACCCAGTACTTC. Residues: CASSSGQGLLPLQETQYF. The variable domain in full, completed from reference TRBV9 and TRBJ2-5, reads DSGVTQTPKHLITATGQRVTLRCSPRSGDLSVYWYQQSLDQGLQFLIQYYNGEERAKGNILERFSAQQFPDLHSELNLSSLELGDSALYFCASSSGQGLLPLQETQYFGPGTRLLVL.

This clone has only one observation. The chain has TRBV2 and TRBJ1-2; 8 bases match TRBD1. The germline gives CDR1 SNHLY, CDR2 FYNNEI. The V segment lost 4 bases and the J segment 3 bases; nucleotides outside the gene matches: 7. CDR3 size: 15 residues. CDR3 nucleotide sequence: TGTGCCAGCAGTGCTCCCGGGACAGGAGACTATGGCTACACCTTC. The encoded protein is CASSAPGTGDYGYTF.

The genes are TRBV6-6 and TRBJ2-7; no firm D call. There are 11 residues in the CDR3. V was pared by 5 bases and J by 7 bases, with 9 bases between. In germline, CDR1 is MNHNY, CDR2 SVGAGI (reference sequence). The CDR3 DNA sequence: TGTGCCAGCAGTGATAGGTGGGAGCAGTACTTC. Protein: CASSDRWEQYF.

This rearrangement joins TRBV2 to TRBJ2-3, with 8 nucleotides matching TRBD2. CDR1 is SNHLY and CDR2 is FYNNEI in the germline V gene. The CDR3 runs 16 residues. V trimming: 7 bases; J trimming: 0 bases; junction bases outside the gene matches: 9. CDR3 in DNA: TGTGCCAGCATTACGGGTGCTAGCGGGAGCACAGATACGCAGTATTTT. Its translation: CASITGASGSTDTQYF.

The chain links TRBV5-1 to TRBJ2-7; D is unclear. The V end was cut by 2 bases, the J end by 3 bases, with 9 bases between. Germline CDR1 reads SGHRS; CDR2 reads YFSETQ. The CDR3 sequence is 13 residues long. For the CDR3, the DNA is TGCGCCAGCAGCTTTCTCCGAGGCTACGAGCAGTACTTC. Translation: CASSFLRGYEQYF. The whole variable domain, remainder taken from reference TRBV5-1 and TRBJ2-7, is KAGVTQTPRYLIKTRGQQVTLSCSPISGHRSVSWYQQTPGQGLQFLFEYFSETQRNKGNFPGRFSGRQFSNSRSEMNVSTLELGDSALYLCASSFLRGYEQYFGPGTRLTVT.

This clone was found many times. The rearrangement joins TRBV5-4 to TRBJ1-2, with D hard to call. V was cut by 4 bases and J by 4 bases, with 17 bases left in between. The CDR3 consists of 15 residues. CDR1 is SGHNT and CDR2 is YYREEE in the germline V gene (reference sequence). The CDR3 loop is CASSPQPDGSYGYTF. The CDR3 DNA reads TGTGCCAGCAGCCCACAGCCGGACGGAAGCTATGGCTACACCTTC.

The chain employs TRBV4-2 and TRBJ2-3, with D possibly TRBD1 on 6 matching bases. The CDR3 has 16 residues. V was trimmed by 4 bases and J by 2 bases, leaving 16 bases between them. Germline V gene data show CDR1 as LGHNA and CDR2 as YNFKEQ. CDR3 sequence reads: CASSLNSGQNTDTQYF. CDR3 in DNA: TGTGCCAGCAGCCTTAACTCGGGACAAAACACAGATACGCAGTATTTT.

The gene calls are TRBV30 and TRBJ1-6, with TRBD1 as a possible D gene (6 bases). Between the trimmed V and J ends, which lost 4 bases and 2 bases, there was a span of 12 bases. The CDR3 sequence is 15 residues long. CDR1 is GTSNPN, CDR2 SVGIG, per germline (reference sequence). CDR3 region: CAWTGRTAYNSPLHF. The CDR3 DNA is TGTGCCTGGACGGGTCGGACAGCCTATAATTCACCCCTCCACTTT.

The chain couples TRBV7-2 to TRBJ1-3, with D perhaps matching TRBD1 (5 bases). The CDR3 covers 16 residues. Germline CDR1 SGHTA, CDR2 FQGNSA. V gave up 4 bases and J gave up 3 bases, with 16 bases separating them. The CDR3 loop reads CASSSRPGSGGNTIYF. Here the CDR3 DNA reads TGTGCCAGCAGCTCCCGGCCAGGGAGTGGTGGAAACACCATATATTTT.

V gene TRBV5-1 combines with J gene TRBJ2-7, with 7 bases fitting TRBD1. V was clipped by 0 bases and J by 3 bases; unmatched bases: 6. The length of the CDR3 is 15 residues. Germline CDR1 reads SGHRS; CDR2 reads YFSETQ. The CDR3: CASSLGQGLGYEQYF. In DNA, the CDR3 is TGCGCCAGCAGCTTGGGACAGGGATTGGGCTACGAGCAGTACTTC.

The chain carries TRBV4-1 and TRBJ1-5; D is perhaps TRBD1 (5 bases). This CDR3 is built from 15 residues. The germline gives CDR1 MGHRA, CDR2 YSYEKL. V lost 1 base and J lost 4, with 11 bases in between. DNA of the CDR3: TGCGCCAGCAGCCAAGTCAGTACAGGAAATCAGCCCCAGCATTTT. Translation: CASSQVSTGNQPQHF.